This TCR beta chain came from a study of T cell changes during pregnancy in multiple sclerosis. Assay: immunoSEQ multiplex PCR; the TCRdb copy retains only in-frame clones and omits some. The sample records tens of thousands of clones, roughly 90% being singletons. Germline V lookup: CDR1 MNHEY, CDR2 SMNVEV (reference sequence). CDR3 length: 15 residues. The trim removed 4 bases at V and 2 bases at J, leaving 4 bases unmatched. The chain carries TRBV27 and TRBJ1-1; 10 bases agree with TRBD1. The sample in question was CD8+ T cells from peripheral blood mononuclear cells, obtained in the third trimester of pregnancy. The TCR comes from a female donor with multiple sclerosis, enrolled in a pregnancy study. The chain's CDR3 is CASSWGQGINTEAFF. The CDR3 DNA follows: TGTGCCAGCAGTTGGGGACAGGGGATAAACACTGAAGCTTTCTTT.